A selection of T cell receptor beta chains follows, all from one sample in a study of blood T cell repertoires in COVID-19. Clones were read by immunoSEQ multiplex PCR, and TCRdb kept only the in-frame ones, dropping some. The table lists around 200,000 clones, 70% to 85% of them singletons. The sequenced sample was peripheral blood. These receptors originate from a woman aged 50 to 60 with acute or convalescent COVID-19. Each CDR3 is given with its conserved first and last residue.

J gene: TRBJ2-3
V gene: TRBV9
CDR3 protein: CASSLREDTDTQYF

J gene: TRBJ1-5
V gene: TRBV7-9
CDR3 protein: CASSSRRQGVWQPQHF

J gene: TRBJ2-4
V gene: TRBV30
CDR3 protein: CAWSPRGGTKNIQYF

J gene: TRBJ2-3
V gene: TRBV5-1
CDR3 protein: CASSPRGGSTDTQYF

J gene: TRBJ1-1
V gene: TRBV14
CDR3 protein: CASSRQIINTEAFF

J gene: TRBJ1-6
V gene: TRBV11-2
CDR3 protein: CASSPLDRGLNSPLHF

J gene: TRBJ1-3
V gene: TRBV28
CDR3 protein: CASSPPRAGNTIYF

J gene: TRBJ1-1
V gene: TRBV24-1
CDR3 protein: CATSDPPGTEAFF

J gene: TRBJ2-5
V gene: TRBV18
CDR3 protein: CASSPPLLAGGSETQYF

J gene: TRBJ1-3
V gene: TRBV7-9
CDR3 protein: CASSPAGTGGNTIYF

J gene: TRBJ1-2
V gene: TRBV5-1
CDR3 protein: CASSLQGADYGYTF

J gene: TRBJ1-6
V gene: TRBV5-1
CDR3 protein: CASSLSGTSPLHF